Included here is one T cell receptor (beta chain) sequence, with context. The CDR3 has 15 residues. CDR1 and CDR2 from the germline V gene are SGHTA and FQGTGA. Trimming at V came to 5 bases and at J to 2 bases, leaving 7 bases not matched to a gene. The protocol was immunoSEQ multiplex PCR, while the TCRdb copy is restricted to in-frame clones and leaves out a portion. The sample has 150,000 to 250,000 clones, 80% to 90% seen once. This specimen comes from a study of cytomegalovirus exposure and HLA in healthy donors. V gene TRBV7-3 combines with J gene TRBJ2-3; 7 bases map to TRBD2. Material: PBMCs. This clonotype was sampled from a woman in her twenties or thirties in good health and CMV-seropositive. The CDR3 bases are TGTGCCAGCAGCCCTGGGAGGGCAAACACAGATACGCAGTATTTT. Translation: CASSPGRANTDTQYF. The whole variable domain, filled in from reference TRBV7-3 and TRBJ2-3, reads GAGVSQTPSNKVTEKGKYVELRCDPISGHTALYWYRQSLGQGPEFLIYFQGTGAADDSGLPNDRFFAVRPEGSVSTLKIQRTERGDSAVYLCASSPGRANTDTQYFGPGTRLTVL.